This T cell receptor (beta chain) was recovered during a study of shared T cell receptors in the human thymus. Generated by immunoSEQ multiplex PCR, the TCRdb table keeps only in-frame clones and is missing some. This repertoire shows about 660,000 clones, 70% to 90% found once; its top ten account for 0.0095% to 0.012%. V dropped 5 bases and J dropped 1; count of bases not matched to a gene: 5. The V gene's germline CDR1 is PRHDT and CDR2 FYEKMQ (reference sequence). This CDR3 contains 14 residues. The same sample was also studied in work on human thymus T cells. That source reports: Resections obtained during corrective heart surgery supplied the thymus tissue. Repertoires sampled from thymus and blood appeared biased in V and J gene usage.

Sequencing was performed on thymocytes. The rearrangement joins TRBV13 to TRBJ2-7; 7 nucleotides agree with TRBD1. The sequence came from a boy under two years old with a congenital heart defect. The CDR3 protein is CASSDRTGSYEQYF. In DNA, the CDR3 is TGTGCCAGCAGCGACCGGACAGGTTCCTACGAGCAGTACTTC.